This is a list of T cell receptor beta chains from one sample in a study of OX40 agonist ivuxolimab in advanced cancers. Assay: immunoSEQ multiplex PCR; the TCRdb copy retains only in-frame clones and omits some. The table lists over 85,000 clones, approximately 87% of them singletons. The input for sequencing was CD4+ or CD8+ T cells sorted from blood, taken in a trial of the OX40 agonist ivuxolimab. The source of these receptors is an adult with an advanced solid tumor such as melanoma, head and neck, liver or kidney cancer. Both conserved end residues are part of each CDR3. The D gene is left open where the match is weak. A clone size is listed for some rows: how often the clone was seen (once, few, many), or a class if it is expanded.

CDR3 protein,CDR3 DNA,D gene,J gene,V gene,clone size
CAWRMGAFGNTIYF,TGTGCCTGGAGAATGGGTGCATTTGGAAACACCATATATTTT,NA,TRBJ1-3,TRBV30,few
CASGPTGWDDGELFF,TGTGCCAGCGGCCCGACAGGGTGGGACGACGGGGAGCTGTTTTTT,TRBD1,TRBJ2-2,TRBV7-9,NA
CASRPATRANVLTF,TGTGCCAGCAGGCCAGCGACCCGGGCCAACGTCCTGACTTTC,NA,TRBJ2-6,TRBV27,NA
CASSHETGHPEKLFF,TGTGCCAGCAGCCATGAGACAGGGCATCCTGAAAAACTGTTTTTT,TRBD1,TRBJ1-4,TRBV7-9,once
CASSSMREGEQFF,TGTGCCAGCAGCTCTATGCGGGAAGGGGAGCAGTTCTTC,NA,TRBJ2-1,TRBV7-9,NA
CASSFDRVYGYTF,TGTGCCAGCAGCTTCGACAGGGTCTATGGCTACACCTTC,TRBD1,TRBJ1-2,TRBV5-5,NA
CASSPKSQVNTGELFF,TGTGCCAGCAGCCCTAAATCACAGGTTAACACCGGGGAGCTGTTTTTT,NA,TRBJ2-2,TRBV5-6,NA
CASSLGSSGNTIYF,TGTGCCAGCAGCTTAGGCAGCTCTGGAAACACCATATATTTT,NA,TRBJ1-3,TRBV11-2,few
CACSRSGKEKTQYF,TGTGCCTGTTCCCGTAGCGGGAAGGAAAAGACCCAGTACTTC,TRBD2,TRBJ2-5,TRBV30,NA
CASSQQSGANYGYTF,TGTGCCAGCAGCCAACAGAGTGGGGCTAACTATGGCTACACCTTC,NA,TRBJ1-2,TRBV7-9,once
CASSPQPPSSGNTIYF,TGCGCCAGCAGCCCACAGCCCCCGAGCTCTGGAAACACCATATATTTT,NA,TRBJ1-3,TRBV5-1,NA